These 25 T cell receptor beta chains were all obtained from the same sample, sequenced in a study of blood T cell repertoires in COVID-19. The method was immunoSEQ multiplex PCR; TCRdb's version includes in-frame clones alone and lacks a portion of them. The data show about 330,000 clones, nearly 90% seen once. Sequenced input: PBMCs or T cells enriched from blood (not recorded which). The source of these receptors is a woman between 25 and 40 years old who had recovered from COVID-19.

This clone was observed once. The gene calls are TRBV6-4 and TRBJ1-1, with no clear D. CDR3 length equals 13 residues. Trimming left V 4 bases short and J 3 bases short, with 9 bases between. Per germline, CDR1 MRHNA and CDR2 SNTAGT. CDR3: CASSAVRDTEAFF. In DNA, the CDR3 is TGTGCCAGCAGTGCTGTGAGGGACACTGAAGCTTTCTTT.

The gene calls are TRBV11-2 and TRBJ2-1; 13 bases agree with TRBD2. The CDR3 consists of 17 residues. Per the germline V gene, CDR1 is SGHAT and CDR2 is FQNNGV. The ends lost 5 bases at V and 4 bases at J; junction bases unmatched: 8. This CDR3 is CASSARLAGGQYNEQFF. CDR3 bases: TGTGCCAGCAGCGCTCGACTAGCGGGGGGCCAGTACAATGAGCAGTTCTTC.

The chain employs TRBV5-8 and TRBJ2-7; D perhaps matches TRBD1 (6 bases). The V end lost 4 bases, the J end lost 0 bases, and 14 bases lay between the germline ends. This CDR3 contains 15 residues. Germline V CDR1 and CDR2: SGHTS, YDEGEE. The CDR3 here is CASSTGHLSSYEQYF. As DNA, the CDR3 is TGTGCCAGCAGCACGGGACACTTAAGCTCCTACGAGCAGTACTTC.

The chain uses TRBV5-5 and TRBJ2-2; D possibly corresponds to TRBD2 (5 bases). Per germline, CDR1 SGHKS and CDR2 YYEKEE (reference sequence). The CDR3 spans 16 residues. V gave up 0 bases and J gave up 5 bases, with 14 bases separating them. In DNA form, the CDR3 reads TGTGCCAGCAGCTTGGGCACGGCGAGGGTGACCGGGGAGCTGTTTTTT. Translation: CASSLGTARVTGELFF.

The gene calls are TRBV11-2 and TRBJ1-1; D is unresolved. Germline values: CDR1 SGHAT, CDR2 FQNNGV. V was shortened by 1 base and J by 11 bases, with 20 bases between the two germline ends. This CDR3 region has 15 residues. For the CDR3, the DNA is TGTGCCAGCAGCTTAGCCCCCTCTTTATTTGTGAGCGCTTTCTTT. Translation gives CASSLAPSLFVSAFF.

The chain links TRBV5-4 to TRBJ1-1, with TRBD1 identical over 9 bases. Germline loops: CDR1 SGHNT, CDR2 YYREEE (reference sequence). Germline trimming cut 2 bases from V and 1 base from J; bases unmatched to any gene: 12. The CDR3 loop spans 18 amino acids. The CDR3 DNA follows: TGTGCCAGCAGCTTAGAAAACAGGGGGCGGATCGGGAACACTGAAGCTTTCTTT. This translates into CASSLENRGRIGNTEAFF.

This sequence joins TRBV6-1 and TRBJ1-3; D is uncertain. V lost 3 bases and J lost 3, with 12 bases in between. The germline V gene encodes CDR1 MNHNS and CDR2 SASEGT. The CDR3 has 15 amino acids. CDR3: CASSDRSAGGNTIYF. The CDR3 DNA reads TGTGCCAGCAGTGACCGGAGCGCGGGTGGAAACACCATATATTTT.

The V call is TRBV29-1, the J call TRBJ2-5, with 8 positions matching TRBD1. The germline V gene has CDR1 SQVTM and CDR2 ANQGSEA. V was clipped by 7 bases and J by 2 bases; unmatched bases: 3. The CDR3 sequence is 12 residues long. The CDR3, as DNA: TGCAGCGGGGACAGGAGTCAAGAGACCCAGTACTTC. It yields the protein CSGDRSQETQYF.

The V call is TRBV9, the J call TRBJ1-2; D possibly corresponds to TRBD1 (6 bases). The CDR3 totals 14 residues. The V and J ends lost 1 base and 11 bases respectively, with 18 bases between them. Looked up from germline, CDR1 is SGDLS and CDR2 is YYNGEE. Here the CDR3 DNA reads TGTGCCAGCAGCGTATTGGGCTCCAGGGGTCGATACACCTTC. Its protein product is CASSVLGSRGRYTF.

This chain links TRBV3-1 (or the pseudogene TRBV3-2) with TRBJ1-6; no definite D call. The V end was cut by 0 bases, the J end by 1 base, with 7 bases between. CDR1 LGHDT and CDR2 YNNKEL come from the germline V gene (reference sequence). CDR3 length equals 16 residues. The CDR3 region has the DNA TGTGCCAGCAGCCAAGACGTCGGTTCCTATAATTCACCCCTCCACTTT. Protein: CASSQDVGSYNSPLHF.

This clone came up once. CDR3 sequence: CASSKAKQGARGYGYTF. For the CDR3, the DNA is TGTGCCAGTAGTAAGGCCAAACAGGGGGCGAGAGGCTATGGCTACACCTTC. This chain connects TRBV19 to TRBJ1-2; 9 positions match TRBD1. CDR1 and CDR2 (germline): LNHDA, SQIVND (reference sequence). This CDR3 comprises 17 residues. Unmatched junction bases numbered 13, after V lost 4 bases and J lost 4 bases.

This chain joins TRBV6-2 or TRBV6-3 and TRBJ1-5; D uncertain. The CDR3 has 17 amino acids. The germline gives CDR1 MNHEY, CDR2 SVGEGT. V lost 0 bases to trimming and J lost 0 bases, with 12 bases between them. The CDR3 here is CASSYSVSGNSNQPQHF. As DNA, the CDR3 is TGTGCCAGCAGTTACTCGGTTTCGGGAAATAGCAATCAGCCCCAGCATTTT.

The rearrangement uses TRBV12-3 or TRBV12-4 and TRBJ1-1; D possibly corresponds to TRBD1 (6 bases). The length of the CDR3 is 13 residues. The germline V and J ends were trimmed by 8 bases and 2 bases, with 12 bases remaining between them. The CDR3 is CASAVQGNTEAFF. For the CDR3, the DNA is TGTGCCAGCGCTGTACAGGGTAACACTGAAGCTTTCTTT.

V and J are TRBV24-1 and TRBJ2-5; 8 nucleotides align to TRBD1. The CDR3 spans 15 residues. The J segment lost 0 bases and the V segment lost 3 bases, leaving 2 bases of the junction unmatched. In germline, CDR1 is KGHDR, CDR2 SFDVKD. Written as DNA, the CDR3 is TGTGCCACCAGTGATACGACAGGGGACCAAGAGACCCAGTACTTC. This translates into CATSDTTGDQETQYF.

V usage is TRBV4-1 and J usage is TRBJ2-4; a weak D match, TRBD2 (6 bases). Germline CDR1 reads MGHRA; CDR2 reads YSYEKL. V lost 3 bases and J 0 bases, leaving 15 bases between the germline ends. This CDR3 spans 17 amino acids. CDR3 sequence reads: CASSQVGGKLAKNIQYF. Here the CDR3 DNA reads TGCGCCAGCAGCCAGGTCGGGGGAAAACTAGCCAAAAACATTCAGTACTTC.

The V and J genes are TRBV9 and TRBJ1-2; D perhaps matches TRBD1 (6 bases). Per germline, CDR1 SGDLS and CDR2 YYNGEE. Trimming took 3 bases from V and 4 from J, leaving 10 bases between them. This CDR3 spans 13 amino acids. CDR3 DNA sequence: TGTGCCAGCAGCGCACAGGGCTTCTATGGCTACACCTTC. Translation: CASSAQGFYGYTF.

This sequence joins TRBV7-9 and TRBJ2-7; 9 positions agree with TRBD1. V was pared by 8 bases and J by 3 bases, with 17 bases of the junction left unmatched. CDR3 length: 17 amino acids. CDR1 and CDR2 from the germline V gene are SEHNR and FQNEAQ (reference sequence). CDR3 nucleotides: TGTGCCAGCGTCGGGGTCATACCGGGACAGGGTCTCTACGAGCAGTACTTC. As protein: CASVGVIPGQGLYEQYF.

This sequence joins TRBV6-5 and TRBJ1-2; TRBD1 matches at 7 bases. This CDR3 is built from 13 residues. Unmatched junction bases numbered 5, after V lost 6 bases and J lost 4 bases. CDR1 MNHEY and CDR2 SVGAGI come from the germline V gene. The CDR3 DNA is TGTGCCAGCAGACCCCAGGGGGGCTATGGCTACACCTTC. Protein: CASRPQGGYGYTF.

DNA of the CDR3: TGTGCCTGGAGTGTACGGAGGGCAGATACGCAGTATTTT. Protein sequence: CAWSVRRADTQYF. The chain is built from TRBV30 and TRBJ2-3; D may be TRBD2 (6 bases). The CDR3 spans 13 residues. Germline V CDR1 and CDR2: GTSNPN, SVGIG (reference sequence). V was clipped by 0 bases and J by 4 bases, with 8 bases between them.

The chain uses TRBV5-4 and TRBJ2-3; no definite D call. Germline V gene data show CDR1 as SGHNT and CDR2 as YYREEE (reference sequence). V lost 3 bases, J lost 3 bases, and 17 bases lay in between. The CDR3 covers 16 residues. The CDR3, as DNA: TGTGCCAGCAGCTCCTCTTCATGGGCCGTGACAGATACGCAGTATTTT. It specifies CASSSSSWAVTDTQYF.

The V and J genes are TRBV10-3 and TRBJ2-1, with 8 bases matching TRBD2. Germline assignment: CDR1 ENHRY and CDR2 SYGVKD. J gave up 1 base and V 6 bases, and 5 bases lay outside the gene matches. The CDR3 covers 15 residues. The CDR3 loop reads CAISGSGASYNEQFF. The CDR3 region has the DNA TGTGCCATCAGCGGTAGCGGGGCATCCTACAATGAGCAGTTCTTC.

V gene TRBV5-4 combines with J gene TRBJ1-2; D might be TRBD1 (6 bases). Germline V lookup: CDR1 SGHNT, CDR2 YYREEE (reference sequence). This CDR3 has 15 amino acids. V was clipped by 0 bases and J by 2 bases, with 11 bases between them. The CDR3 reads CASSLAGRGNYGYTF. Here the CDR3 DNA reads TGTGCCAGCAGCTTGGCAGGCAGGGGAAACTATGGCTACACCTTC.

The V call is TRBV7-2, the J call TRBJ2-5, with D possibly TRBD1 on 5 matching bases. V shed 1 base and J shed 2 bases, with 17 bases lying between them. CDR1 and CDR2 from the germline V gene are SGHTA and FQGNSA. This CDR3 contains 17 residues. CDR3: CASSLVSGGHLQETQYF. CDR3 coding DNA: TGTGCCAGCAGCTTAGTCTCGGGCGGACACCTTCAAGAGACCCAGTACTTC.

V gene TRBV30 combines with J gene TRBJ2-7; tentatively, D is TRBD2 (5 bases). The germline V gene encodes CDR1 GTSNPN and CDR2 SVGIG (reference sequence). CDR3 length: 14 residues. The V end lost 2 bases, the J end lost 1 base, and 12 bases lay between the germline ends. The CDR3 DNA reads TGTGCCTGGAGTCGGGGTGGAGGATCCTACGAGCAGTACTTC. It is translated as CAWSRGGGSYEQYF. Complete variable domain (other parts from reference TRBV30 and TRBJ2-7): SQTIHQWPATLVQPVGSPLSLECTVEGTSNPNLYWYRQAAGRGLQLLFYSVGIGQISSEVPQNLSASRPQDRQFILSSKKLLLSDSGFYLCAWSRGGGSYEQYFGPGTRLTVT.

This clone was seen a single time. V gene TRBV19 combines with J gene TRBJ1-5, with a weak D call TRBD1 (5 bases). This CDR3 has 15 residues. The germline V gene encodes CDR1 LNHDA and CDR2 SQIVND (reference sequence). Trimming removed 6 bases at V and 2 bases at J, with 14 bases between. This CDR3 is CASRVAGPGNQPQHF. The DNA for the CDR3 is TGTGCCAGTAGGGTGGCGGGGCCGGGCAATCAGCCCCAGCATTTT.